This record looks at one T cell receptor (beta chain) sequence and its context. What it recognizes is unknown. This record belongs to a study of cytomegalovirus exposure and HLA in healthy donors. Study overall: It was reported in a later analysis that the same platform had been used for the approximately 110 validation repertoires as for the 550 to 750 first-cohort repertoires.

The table came from immunoSEQ multiplex PCR; TCRdb's copy has only in-frame clones and leaves some out. The table includes over 250,000 clones, 75% to 90% detected once. V was clipped by 1 base and J by 6 bases, with 8 bases between them. There are 13 residues in the CDR3. CDR1 SGHNT and CDR2 YENEEA come from the germline V gene. Study-wide findings and caveats: High specificity and sensitivity for cytomegalovirus status were reported for the classifier. Despite most TCR sequences being rare, some public TCRs occurred in many donors. Among TCR beta chains, those listed as cytomegalovirus-associated numbered over 150.

The sample comprised PBMCs. The chain employs TRBV11-3 and TRBJ2-3; D remains unclear. The sequence was collected from a woman in her 30s in good health and CMV-seropositive. The CDR3 here is CASSLGSSDTQYF. The CDR3 DNA reads as TGTGCCAGCAGCTTAGGGTCTTCTGATACGCAGTATTTT.